This paragraph covers one TCR beta chain sequence. Antigen unknown. The record originates from a study of beta chain features in type 1 diabetes. Germline lookup yields CDR1 MDHEN and CDR2 SYDVKM. CDR3 size: 13 residues. Isolated RNA was reverse transcribed in full, so expressed TCRB transcripts were sequenced. Repertoires were generated with immunoSEQ multiplex PCR, while TCRdb's copy carries only in-frame clones and drops some. The repertoire holds 300,000 to 400,000 clones, with 8% to 10% as singletons. Study results and caveats: Moderate yet significant TCRB CDR3 shortening was seen in Type 1 diabetes patients in all four CD4+ subsets. Sampled from patients, naive, central memory and Treg TCRB repertoires appeared more similar than those sampled from healthy donors.

V and J are TRBV28 and TRBJ1-3; D unresolved. The specimen sequenced was central memory CD4+ T cells from blood. This TCR derives from a man aged 30 to 45 with type 1 diabetes. DNA for the CDR3: TGTGCGGCGGGTTGGACCTCTGGAAACACCATATATTTT. Protein sequence: CAAGWTSGNTIYF.